Listed here is a single T cell receptor (beta chain). The authors' processing: How many nucleated cells were present was estimated from reference gene primer amplification. TCRdb's table, derived via immunoSEQ multiplex PCR, lists solely in-frame clones and lacks some. Clone size and V and J calls were adopted from that table, with D and trimming inferred from the DNA. The data show 70,000 to 95,000 clones, with over 80% seen just once and approximately 6.3% held by the top ten. Germline V gene sequence: CDR1 SGHNT, CDR2 YYREEE (reference sequence). The CDR3 has 14 residues. With 0 bases removed from V and 1 base from J, the gap between germline ends came to 7 bases. The sample belongs to a study of blood T cell repertoires in COVID-19. Study-wide context: Spain, Italy and the United States supplied samples that represented acute and convalescent COVID-19. Sources were T cells, B-cell-depleted T cells, or PBMCs; the material itself was cDNA or gDNA.

The chain joins TRBV5-4 to TRBJ1-1; D remains ambiguous. The clonotype was recovered from a woman between 55 and 75 years old with active COVID-19. Sequences were obtained from peripheral blood. CDR3 loop: CASSLDPGNTEAFF. The DNA for the CDR3 is TGTGCCAGCAGCTTGGACCCCGGGAACACTGAAGCTTTCTTT. Full variable domain (outside the CDR3, taken from reference TRBV5-4 and TRBJ1-1): ETGVTQSPTHLIKTRGQQVTLRCSSQSGHNTVSWYQQALGQGPQFIFQYYREEENGRGNFPPRFSGLQFPNYSSELNVNALELDDSALYLCASSLDPGNTEAFFGQGTRLTVV.